These 32 T cell receptor beta chains were all obtained from the same sample, sequenced in a study of Ad26.COV2.S vaccination and SARS-CoV-2 variants. Treatment specified: some 20 received Ad26.COV2.S at low or high dose, single or two shots; a few received placebo; per-sample allocation not given. After the first vaccine or placebo injection, samples were drawn on day 63. Some clones are missing from TCRdb's copy, which holds only in-frame ones; the method was immunoSEQ multiplex PCR. The sample includes 350,000 to 400,000 clones, about 85% of them seen just once. The material sequenced was peripheral blood, taken in a trial of Ad26.COV2.S vaccine versus placebo. These receptor sequences come from a person between 18 and 65 years old who received the Ad26.COV2.S COVID-19 vaccine or a placebo.

CDR3 in DNA: TGTGCCACCAGTGATCCTGACAGGGATACCGGGGAGCTGTTTTTT. This encodes CATSDPDRDTGELFF. This chain connects TRBV24-1 to TRBJ2-2, with 7 nucleotides matching TRBD1. With V trimmed by 3 bases and J by 5 bases, 5 bases remained unmatched. The germline V gene encodes CDR1 KGHDR and CDR2 SFDVKD. The CDR3 loop spans 15 amino acids.

The chain is built from TRBV6-5 and TRBJ2-1, with D uncertain. The CDR3 sequence is 13 residues long. Germline-derived CDR1 and CDR2 are MNHEY and SVGAGI. With 10 bases removed from V and 5 bases from J, the gap between germline ends came to 15 bases. The CDR3 region is CATGRVRNNEQFF. The DNA of the CDR3 is TGTGCCACCGGAAGGGTGCGCAACAATGAGCAGTTCTTC.

J is TRBJ2-3 and V is TRBV6-6, with TRBD1 as a possible D gene (7 bases). Per the germline V gene, CDR1 is MNHNY and CDR2 is SVGAGI (reference sequence). CDR3 length: 14 amino acids. V lost 6 bases to trimming and J lost 4 bases, with 14 bases between them. CDR3 DNA sequence: TGTGCCAGCAGCCCCGACAGGGACTCAGATACGCAGTATTTT. Its translation: CASSPDRDSDTQYF.

This sequence joins TRBV11-2 and TRBJ1-1, with 9 positions matching TRBD1. V was clipped by 5 bases and J by 3 bases; unmatched bases: 7. CDR1 and CDR2 (germline): SGHAT, FQNNGV. The CDR3 is 15 amino acids. The CDR3 DNA sequence: TGTGCCAGCAGCCCCACAGGGGGCTTCGACACTGAAGCTTTCTTT. Translating it yields CASSPTGGFDTEAFF. Looking up the rest from reference TRBV11-2 and TRBJ1-1 gives the full variable domain: EAGVAQSPRYKIIEKRQSVAFWCNPISGHATLYWYQQILGQGPKLLIQFQNNGVVDDSQLPKDRFSAERLKGVDSTLKIQPAKLEDSAVYLCASSPTGGFDTEAFFGQGTRLTVV.

CDR3 residues: CASRQGGHGVPEAFF. DNA for the CDR3: TGTGCCAGTAGGCAAGGGGGCCATGGTGTGCCTGAAGCTTTCTTT. The chain links TRBV19 to TRBJ1-1; 7 nucleotides agree with TRBD1. This CDR3 is 15 amino acids long. V lost 6 bases and J lost 6; bases outside the gene matches: 13. Germline V gene lookup returns CDR1 LNHDA and CDR2 SQIVND (reference sequence).

The chain has TRBV7-9 and TRBJ2-7; 9 bases are a match to TRBD1. With 6 bases clipped from V and 3 bases from J, the junction kept 12 bases outside the gene matches. Germline-derived CDR1 and CDR2 are SEHNR and FQNEAQ (reference sequence). This CDR3 region has 16 residues. The CDR3 DNA sequence: TGTGCCAGCAGTTATGATTCGGGACAGGGACGCTACGAGCAGTACTTC. Protein product: CASSYDSGQGRYEQYF.

The gene calls are TRBV20-1 and TRBJ2-2; 11 bases are shared with TRBD2. Germline CDR1 reads DFQATT; CDR2 reads SNEGSKA (reference sequence). J lost 5 bases, V lost 3 bases, and 5 bases had no gene match. The CDR3 has 15 amino acids. The CDR3 sequence is CSASSGGAETGELFF. As DNA, the CDR3 is TGCAGTGCTAGTAGCGGGGGGGCCGAAACCGGGGAGCTGTTTTTT.

The rearrangement joins TRBV5-6 to TRBJ1-5; D unresolved. Germline values: CDR1 SGHDT, CDR2 YYEEEE. The V and J ends lost 3 bases and 2 bases respectively, with 6 bases between them. The CDR3 length is 13 residues. The CDR3 sequence: CASSSARNQPQHF. CDR3 nucleotides: TGTGCCAGCAGCTCCGCCCGCAATCAGCCCCAGCATTTT.

The chain joins TRBV2 to TRBJ1-2, with a possible D match to TRBD1 (5 bases). There are 13 residues in the CDR3. Per germline, CDR1 SNHLY and CDR2 FYNNEI. V was clipped by 5 bases and J by 8 bases, with 15 bases between them. In nucleotides, the CDR3 is TGTGCCAGCAGTCCGAGAGTTGGGGCAGGCTACACCTTC. Protein sequence: CASSPRVGAGYTF.

The chain employs TRBV5-5 and TRBJ2-7; D not resolved. This CDR3 region has 11 residues. Germline lookup yields CDR1 SGHKS and CDR2 YYEKEE (reference sequence). Trimming shortened V by 5 bases and J by 2 bases, and 5 bases separated the two germline ends. This CDR3 reads CASSSTYEQYF. In DNA, the CDR3 is TGTGCCAGCAGTTCCACCTACGAGCAGTACTTC.

This sequence joins TRBV7-9 and TRBJ1-4; a weak D match, TRBD1 (6 bases). V gave up 4 bases and J gave up 0 bases, with 9 bases separating them. The CDR3 extends over 15 amino acids. The germline V gene encodes CDR1 SEHNR and CDR2 FQNEAQ (reference sequence). In DNA form, the CDR3 reads TGTGCCAGCAGCTCGGGACAAACAACTAATGAAAAACTGTTTTTT. This encodes CASSSGQTTNEKLFF.

This chain links TRBV7-2 with TRBJ1-5; no reliable D call. The germline gives CDR1 SGHTA, CDR2 FQGNSA. This CDR3 comprises 15 residues. V dropped 3 bases and J dropped 3 bases, with 12 bases sitting between them. CDR3 bases: TGTGCCAGCAGCTTTGGGGTCGGCGTCAATCAGCCCCAGCATTTT. This gives the protein CASSFGVGVNQPQHF.

This chain uses TRBV18 with TRBJ2-7, with 9 bases that match TRBD1. The V and J ends lost 3 bases and 3 bases, in that order; junction bases with no gene match: 6. Germline CDR1 is KGHSH and CDR2 is LQKENI. The CDR3 spans 15 residues. As DNA, the CDR3 is TGTGCCAGCTCACCTCCGGGACAGGGTAGCTACGAGCAGTACTTC. This encodes CASSPPGQGSYEQYF.

This clone was seen more than once but under ten times. J is TRBJ1-2 and V is TRBV4-1, with a weak D call TRBD1 (5 bases). V was clipped by 5 bases and J by 4 bases, with 14 bases between them. From germline, CDR1 is MGHRA and CDR2 YSYEKL. The CDR3 length is 14 residues. The CDR3 loop is CASSSPLGTYGYTF. CDR3 nucleotide sequence: TGCGCCAGCAGCTCACCCCTGGGGACCTATGGCTACACCTTC.

J is TRBJ2-2 and V is TRBV15; D perhaps matches TRBD2 (6 bases). The V end was cut by 3 bases, the J end by 5 bases, with 13 bases between. This CDR3 contains 15 residues. Germline loops: CDR1 LNHNV, CDR2 YYDKDF (reference sequence). The CDR3 nucleotides are TGTGCCACCAGCAGTTCCGGGGGAAAAACCGGGGAGCTGTTTTTT. Protein sequence: CATSSSGGKTGELFF.

This clone was seen only a few times. The rearrangement links TRBV19 to TRBJ1-4; 8 bases are a match to TRBD1. Germline assignment: CDR1 LNHDA and CDR2 SQIVND (reference sequence). J gave up 7 bases and V 6 bases, and 7 bases lay outside the gene matches. The CDR3 is 14 amino acids. CDR3: CASSPTGGVEKLFF. For the CDR3, the DNA is TGTGCCAGTAGCCCTACAGGGGGGGTTGAAAAACTGTTTTTT.

The table lists this clone with a count of one. The J gene is TRBJ2-7, the V gene TRBV2, with D perhaps matching TRBD1 (6 bases). Germline CDR1 reads SNHLY; CDR2 reads FYNNEI. The CDR3 consists of 13 residues. V was pared by 6 bases and J by 1 base, with 10 bases between. CDR3 protein: CASSTGQSYEQYF. CDR3 bases: TGTGCCAGCAGCACAGGACAGTCCTACGAGCAGTACTTC.

The rearrangement joins TRBV7-9 to TRBJ2-5, with D possibly matching TRBD2 (6 bases). The V end was cut by 4 bases, the J end by 4 bases, with 10 bases between. The CDR3 sequence is 13 residues long. The germline gives CDR1 SEHNR, CDR2 FQNEAQ (reference sequence). The CDR3 here is CASSSAGRETQYF. The CDR3 DNA reads as TGTGCCAGCAGCTCTGCCGGGAGAGAGACCCAGTACTTC. Variable domain in full (rest from reference TRBV7-9 and TRBJ2-5): DTGVSQNPRHKITKRGQNVTFRCDPISEHNRLYWYRQTLGQGPEFLTYFQNEAQLEKSRLLSDRFSAERPKGSFSTLEIQRTEQGDSAMYLCASSSAGRETQYFGPGTRLLVL.

The gene calls are TRBV6-1 and TRBJ1-1; the D is unclear. Germline lookup yields CDR1 MNHNS and CDR2 SASEGT. CDR3 length equals 14 residues. V shed 2 bases and J shed 5 bases, with 12 bases lying between them. CDR3 sequence (DNA): TGTGCCAGCAGTGAATTACGGGGAGGGACTGAAGCTTTCTTT. It encodes CASSELRGGTEAFF.

V gene TRBV6-4 combines with J gene TRBJ1-2; TRBD1 is a possible D gene (5 bases). The CDR3 is made up of 13 amino acids. The V end was cut by 6 bases, the J end by 4 bases, with 12 bases between. Looked up from germline, CDR1 is MRHNA and CDR2 is SNTAGT. CDR3 region: CASRAPGSYGYTF. The CDR3 region has the DNA TGTGCCAGCAGGGCTCCAGGGTCCTATGGCTACACCTTC.

The CDR3 DNA reads TGCGCCAGCAGTGATCCAGGGGGGAACACTGAAGCTTTCTTT. Translation: CASSDPGGNTEAFF. The J gene is TRBJ1-1, the V gene TRBV10-2, with TRBD1 matching over 7 bases. With 3 bases clipped from V and 1 base from J, the junction kept 2 bases outside the gene matches. Germline assignment: CDR1 WSHSY and CDR2 SAAADI. The CDR3 contains 14 residues.

This clone was seen a few times. The V and J genes are TRBV7-2 and TRBJ1-6; no clear D gene. CDR3 length equals 15 residues. V shed 7 bases and J shed 3 bases, with 13 bases lying between them. Germline values: CDR1 SGHTA, CDR2 FQGNSA. The CDR3 DNA reads as TGTGCCAGCACCTTCGCGGACGGCTATAATTCACCCCTCCACTTT. Amino acids: CASTFADGYNSPLHF.

Of note for this clone: Within the sample, other DNA sequences also encode this same CDR3. DNA of the CDR3: TGTGCCAGCAGTTTACGAGGGCCCAACTATGGCTACACCTTC. Protein product: CASSLRGPNYGYTF. This chain joins TRBV27 and TRBJ1-2; unclear D gene. The CDR3 length is 14 residues. The germline V and J ends were trimmed by 2 bases and 2 bases, with 9 bases remaining between them. Per germline, CDR1 MNHEY and CDR2 SMNVEV (reference sequence).

This chain connects TRBV29-1 to TRBJ1-4, with TRBD1 as a possible D gene (6 bases). In germline, CDR1 is SQVTM, CDR2 ANQGSEA. The CDR3 has 13 residues. Deletions cut 7 bases from V and 4 bases from J, with 13 bases between. The DNA for the CDR3 is TGCAGCGCCTCCAGGGGTATTAATGAAAAACTGTTTTTT. It codes for CSASRGINEKLFF.

The chain employs TRBV7-9 and TRBJ1-4; D gene unclear. This CDR3 region has 15 residues. Germline loops: CDR1 SEHNR, CDR2 FQNEAQ (reference sequence). V was cut by 5 bases and J by 5 bases, with 15 bases left in between. The CDR3 DNA reads TGTGCCAGCAGCCCCATAACAGAGACGAATGAAAAACTGTTTTTT. Translating gives CASSPITETNEKLFF.

Written as DNA, the CDR3 is TGTGCCAGCAGTCCACCAAGGGACGGAAGCTCCTATAATTCACCCCTCCACTTT. This codes for CASSPPRDGSSYNSPLHF. The V call is TRBV28, the J call TRBJ1-6; D is perhaps TRBD1 (5 bases). CDR3 length equals 18 residues. Per the germline V gene, CDR1 is MDHEN and CDR2 is SYDVKM. V lost 5 bases to trimming and J lost 0 bases, with 17 bases between them.

The chain joins TRBV5-4 to TRBJ2-3; D is uncertain. Germline V gives CDR1 SGHNT, CDR2 YYREEE (reference sequence). V was clipped by 0 bases and J by 3 bases, with 8 bases between them. This CDR3 comprises 14 residues. The DNA of the CDR3 is TGTGCCAGCAGCTTGGGGGGTGGGACAGATACGCAGTATTTT. It codes for CASSLGGGTDTQYF.

As DNA, the CDR3 is TGTGCCAGCAGCCCGGAGGGTGCAGGCAATCAGCCCCAGCATTTT. It translates to CASSPEGAGNQPQHF. The chain employs TRBV6-6 and TRBJ1-5; unclear D gene. There are 15 residues in the CDR3. The V end was cut by 6 bases, the J end by 2 bases, with 14 bases between. The V gene's germline CDR1 is MNHNY and CDR2 SVGAGI (reference sequence).

This clone was recorded a few times. At the DNA level, this CDR3 is encoded by other sequences in the same sample as well. This chain uses TRBV11-1 with TRBJ2-7; D gene uncertain. This CDR3 is 13 amino acids long. Trimming took 1 base from V and 3 from J, leaving 7 bases between them. From germline, CDR1 is SGHAT and CDR2 FQDESV (reference sequence). The CDR3 loop reads CASSLDRGYEQYF. As DNA, the CDR3 is TGTGCCAGCAGCTTAGATCGCGGCTACGAGCAGTACTTC. Using reference TRBV11-1 and TRBJ2-7 for the parts outside the CDR3, the full variable domain is EAEVAQSPRYKITEKSQAVAFWCDPISGHATLYWYRQILGQGPELLVQFQDESVVDDSQLPKDRFSAERLKGVDSTLKIQPAELGDSAMYLCASSLDRGYEQYFGPGTRLTVT.

The chain is built from TRBV7-2 and TRBJ1-5; D unresolved. This CDR3 is 15 amino acids long. V gave up 5 bases and J gave up 0 bases, with 11 bases separating them. Germline V lookup: CDR1 SGHTA, CDR2 FQGNSA. The CDR3 sequence is CASSPYGNSNQPQHF. CDR3 nucleotides: TGTGCCAGCAGCCCCTATGGGAATAGCAATCAGCCCCAGCATTTT.

The V and J genes are TRBV3-1 (or the pseudogene TRBV3-2) and TRBJ2-3; 11 bases align to TRBD2. V lost 1 base and J lost 4; bases outside the gene matches: 4. The CDR3 spans 16 residues. The V gene's germline CDR1 is LGHDT and CDR2 YNNKEL (reference sequence). DNA for the CDR3: TGTGCCAGCAGCCAAGTTAGCGGGGGGGCTTCAGATACGCAGTATTTT. It codes for CASSQVSGGASDTQYF.

The rearrangement uses TRBV7-9 and TRBJ2-4; TRBD1 matches 7 bases. There are 17 residues in the CDR3. CDR1 is SEHNR, CDR2 FQNEAQ, per germline (reference sequence). Germline trimming cut 1 base from V and 0 bases from J; bases unmatched to any gene: 6. CDR3 sequence reads: CASSLGDSLIAKNIQYF. Written as DNA, the CDR3 is TGTGCCAGCAGCTTAGGGGACAGTCTGATAGCCAAAAACATTCAGTACTTC.